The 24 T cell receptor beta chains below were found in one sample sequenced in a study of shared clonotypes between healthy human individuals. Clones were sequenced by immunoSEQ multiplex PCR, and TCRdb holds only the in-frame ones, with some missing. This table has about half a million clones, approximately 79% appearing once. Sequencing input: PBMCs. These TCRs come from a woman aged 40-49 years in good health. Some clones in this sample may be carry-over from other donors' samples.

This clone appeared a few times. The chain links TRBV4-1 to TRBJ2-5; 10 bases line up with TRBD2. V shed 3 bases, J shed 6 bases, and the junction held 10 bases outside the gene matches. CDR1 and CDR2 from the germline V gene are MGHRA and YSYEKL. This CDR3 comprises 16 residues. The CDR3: CASSQGVTSGRKTQYF. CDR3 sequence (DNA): TGCGCCAGCAGCCAGGGAGTGACTAGCGGGCGAAAGACCCAGTACTTC.

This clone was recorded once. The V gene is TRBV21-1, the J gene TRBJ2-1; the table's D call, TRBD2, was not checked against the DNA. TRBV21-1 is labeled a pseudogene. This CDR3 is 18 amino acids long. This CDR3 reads CASSKEGPGRGPYNEQFF. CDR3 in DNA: TGTGCCAGCAGCAAGGAGGGGCCCGGAAGAGGGCCCTACAATGAGCAGTTCTTC.

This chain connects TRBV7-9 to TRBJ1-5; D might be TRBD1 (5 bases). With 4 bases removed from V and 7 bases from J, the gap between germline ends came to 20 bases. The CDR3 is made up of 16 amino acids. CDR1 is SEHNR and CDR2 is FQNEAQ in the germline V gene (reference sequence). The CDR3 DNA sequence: TGTGCCAGCAGCTCGTTCGGTCGGGGGGGGGACCAGCCCCAGCATTTT. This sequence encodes CASSSFGRGGDQPQHF.

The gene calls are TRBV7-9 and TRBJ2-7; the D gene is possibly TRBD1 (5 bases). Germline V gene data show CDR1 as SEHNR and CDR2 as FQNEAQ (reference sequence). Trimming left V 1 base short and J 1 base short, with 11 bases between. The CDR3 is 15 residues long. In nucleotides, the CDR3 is TGTGCCAGCAGCTTAGATTGGGGCAGATCCTACGAGCAGTACTTC. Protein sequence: CASSLDWGRSYEQYF.

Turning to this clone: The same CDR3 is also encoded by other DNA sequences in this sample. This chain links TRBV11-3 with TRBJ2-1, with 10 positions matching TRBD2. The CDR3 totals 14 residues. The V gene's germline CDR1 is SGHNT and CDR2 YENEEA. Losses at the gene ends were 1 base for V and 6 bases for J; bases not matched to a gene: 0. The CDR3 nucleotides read TGTGCCAGCAGCTTAGGACTAGCGGGCAATGAGCAGTTCTTC. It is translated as CASSLGLAGNEQFF.

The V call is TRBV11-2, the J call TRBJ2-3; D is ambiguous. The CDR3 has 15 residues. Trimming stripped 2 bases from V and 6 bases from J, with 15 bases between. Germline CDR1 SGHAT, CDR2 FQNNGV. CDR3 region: CASSLKITRRDTQYF. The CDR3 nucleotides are TGTGCCAGCAGCTTAAAGATCACCCGGCGCGATACGCAGTATTTT.

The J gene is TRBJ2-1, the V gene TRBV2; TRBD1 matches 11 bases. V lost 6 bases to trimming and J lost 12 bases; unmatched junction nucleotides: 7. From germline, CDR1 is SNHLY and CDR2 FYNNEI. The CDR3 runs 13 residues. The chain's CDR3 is CASRYGTGGMQFF. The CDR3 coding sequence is TGTGCCAGCAGATACGGGACAGGGGGAATGCAGTTCTTC.

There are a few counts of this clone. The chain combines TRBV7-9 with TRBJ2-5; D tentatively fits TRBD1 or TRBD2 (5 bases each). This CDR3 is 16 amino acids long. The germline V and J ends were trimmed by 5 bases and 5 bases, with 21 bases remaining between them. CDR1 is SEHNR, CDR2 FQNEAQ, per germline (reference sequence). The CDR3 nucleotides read TGTGCCAGCAGCCTTGGGACGGCGGCGGGTTGGGAGACCCAGTACTTC. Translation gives CASSLGTAAGWETQYF.

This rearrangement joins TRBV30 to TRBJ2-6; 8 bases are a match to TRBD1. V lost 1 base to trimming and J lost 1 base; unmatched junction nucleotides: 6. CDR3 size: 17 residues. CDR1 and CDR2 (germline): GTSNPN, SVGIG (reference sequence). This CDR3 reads CAWSGIQGASGANVLTF. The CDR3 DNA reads TGTGCCTGGAGTGGGATCCAGGGGGCTTCTGGGGCCAACGTCCTGACTTTC.

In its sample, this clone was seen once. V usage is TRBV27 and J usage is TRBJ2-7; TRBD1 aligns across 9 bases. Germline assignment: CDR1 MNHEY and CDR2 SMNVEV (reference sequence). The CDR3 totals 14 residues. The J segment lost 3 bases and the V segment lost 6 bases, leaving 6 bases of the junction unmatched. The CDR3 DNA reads TGTGCCAGCAGAAAACAGGGGGCGGGCTACGAGCAGTACTTC. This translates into CASRKQGAGYEQYF.

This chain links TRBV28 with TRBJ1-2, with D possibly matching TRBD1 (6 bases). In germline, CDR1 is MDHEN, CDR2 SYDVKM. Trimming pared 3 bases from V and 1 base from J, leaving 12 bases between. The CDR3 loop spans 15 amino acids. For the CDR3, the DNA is TGTGCCAGCAGTTTGTTCGGGACAATTAACTATGGCTACACCTTC. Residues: CASSLFGTINYGYTF.

For the CDR3, the DNA is TGCGCCAGCAGCTTGTGGGGGAGGGCCAACACCGGGGAGCTGTTTTTT. This translates into CASSLWGRANTGELFF. The V gene is TRBV5-1, the J gene TRBJ2-2; 7 positions match TRBD2. This CDR3 has 16 residues. Germline V gene lookup returns CDR1 SGHRS and CDR2 YFSETQ. The trim removed 1 base at V and 2 bases at J, leaving 5 bases unmatched.

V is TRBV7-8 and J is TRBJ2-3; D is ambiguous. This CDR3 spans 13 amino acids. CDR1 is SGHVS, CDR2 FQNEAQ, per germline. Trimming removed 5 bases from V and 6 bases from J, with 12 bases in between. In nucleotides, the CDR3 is TGTGCCAGCAGCCTGCATCTGGAGGATACGCAGTATTTT. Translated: CASSLHLEDTQYF.

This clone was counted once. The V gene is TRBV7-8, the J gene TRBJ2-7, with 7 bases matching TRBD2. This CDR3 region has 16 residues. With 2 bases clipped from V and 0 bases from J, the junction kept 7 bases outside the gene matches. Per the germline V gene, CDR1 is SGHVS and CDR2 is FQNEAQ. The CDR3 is CASSLSLGTNSYEQYF. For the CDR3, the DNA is TGTGCCAGCAGCTTAAGCTTGGGGACTAACTCCTACGAGCAGTACTTC.

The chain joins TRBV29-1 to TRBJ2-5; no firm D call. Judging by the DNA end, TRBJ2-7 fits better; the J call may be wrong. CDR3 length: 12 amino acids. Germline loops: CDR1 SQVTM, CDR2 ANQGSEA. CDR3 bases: TGCAGCGTTGAAGAAGGGCGAGGCGAGCAGTACTTC. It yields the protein CSVEEGRGEQYF.

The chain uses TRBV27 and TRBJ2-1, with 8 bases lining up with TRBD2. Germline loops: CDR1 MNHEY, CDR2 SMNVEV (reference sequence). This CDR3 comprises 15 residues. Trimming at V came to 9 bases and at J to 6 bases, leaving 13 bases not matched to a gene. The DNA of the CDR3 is TGTGCCAGTTCCTCGCCGGGACTAGTTAGCAATGAGCAGTTCTTC. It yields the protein CASSSPGLVSNEQFF.

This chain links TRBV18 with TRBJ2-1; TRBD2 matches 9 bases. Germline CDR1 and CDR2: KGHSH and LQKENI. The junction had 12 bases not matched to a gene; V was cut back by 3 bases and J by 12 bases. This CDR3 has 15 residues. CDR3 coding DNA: TGTGCCAGCTCACCGGGAGGCGGCGGGAGGGCCGTGCAGTTCTTC. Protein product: CASSPGGGGRAVQFF.

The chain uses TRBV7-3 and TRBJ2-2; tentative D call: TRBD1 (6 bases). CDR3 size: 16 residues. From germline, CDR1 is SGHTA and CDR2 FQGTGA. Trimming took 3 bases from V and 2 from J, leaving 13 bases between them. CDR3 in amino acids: CASSLNRDFNTGELFF. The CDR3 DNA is TGTGCCAGCAGCTTGAACAGGGATTTCAACACCGGGGAGCTGTTTTTT. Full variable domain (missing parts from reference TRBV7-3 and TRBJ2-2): GAGVSQTPSNKVTEKGKYVELRCDPISGHTALYWYRQSLGQGPEFLIYFQGTGAADDSGLPNDRFFAVRPEGSVSTLKIQRTERGDSAVYLCASSLNRDFNTGELFFGEGSRLTVL.

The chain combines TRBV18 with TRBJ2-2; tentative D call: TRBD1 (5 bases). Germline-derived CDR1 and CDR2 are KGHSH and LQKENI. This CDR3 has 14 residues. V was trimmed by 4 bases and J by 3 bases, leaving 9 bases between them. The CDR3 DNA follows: TGTGCCAGCTCACAAACCAGGGACACCGGGGAGCTGTTTTTT. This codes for CASSQTRDTGELFF.

CDR3: CASSLGGGQGNHEQFF. In DNA, the CDR3 is TGTGCCAGCAGCTTGGGGGGGGGACAGGGTAACCATGAGCAGTTCTTC. J is TRBJ2-1 and V is TRBV5-4, with 9 positions matching TRBD1. Per the germline V gene, CDR1 is SGHNT and CDR2 is YYREEE (reference sequence). This CDR3 has 16 amino acids. The V and J ends lost 0 bases and 8 bases, in that order; junction bases with no gene match: 9.

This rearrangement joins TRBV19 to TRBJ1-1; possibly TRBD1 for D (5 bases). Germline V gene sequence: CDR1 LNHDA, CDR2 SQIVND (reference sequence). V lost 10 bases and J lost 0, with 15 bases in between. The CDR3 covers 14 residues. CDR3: CATLPGTVNTEAFF. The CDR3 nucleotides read TGTGCCACCCTACCCGGGACGGTGAACACTGAAGCTTTCTTT.

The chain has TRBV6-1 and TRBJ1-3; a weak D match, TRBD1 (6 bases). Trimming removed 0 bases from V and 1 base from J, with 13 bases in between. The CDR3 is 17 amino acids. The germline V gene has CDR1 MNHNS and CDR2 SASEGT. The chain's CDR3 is CASSEAGRGKSGNTIYF. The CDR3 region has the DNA TGTGCCAGCAGTGAAGCGGGCAGGGGAAAGTCTGGAAACACCATATATTTT.

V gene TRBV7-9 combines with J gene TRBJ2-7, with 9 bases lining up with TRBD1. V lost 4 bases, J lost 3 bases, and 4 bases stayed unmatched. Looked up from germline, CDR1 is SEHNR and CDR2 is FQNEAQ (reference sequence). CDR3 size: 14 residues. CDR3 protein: CASSSGQGLYEQYF. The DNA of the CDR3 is TGTGCCAGCAGCTCCGGACAGGGGCTCTACGAGCAGTACTTC.

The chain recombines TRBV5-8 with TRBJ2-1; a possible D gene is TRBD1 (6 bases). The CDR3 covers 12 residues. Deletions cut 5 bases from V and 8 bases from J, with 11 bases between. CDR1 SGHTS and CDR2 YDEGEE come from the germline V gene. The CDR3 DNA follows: TGTGCCAGCAGATCGACAGGCCATGAGCAGTTCTTC. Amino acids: CASRSTGHEQFF.